A single sample is the source of the 26 T cell receptor beta chains below, sequenced in a study of blood T cell repertoires in COVID-19. TCRdb's copy holds only in-frame clones and misses some; the assay was immunoSEQ multiplex PCR. The data contain approximately 70,000 clones, 60% to 80% of them singletons. The sequencing sample was made of peripheral blood. The source of these receptors is a woman in her sixties with acute or convalescent COVID-19.

The sample holds a few counts of this clone. The genes are TRBV6-5 and TRBJ1-2, with 11 bases matching TRBD1. This CDR3 is built from 13 residues. Trimming at V came to 5 bases and at J to 8 bases, leaving 4 bases not matched to a gene. Germline V gene data show CDR1 as MNHEY and CDR2 as SVGAGI. This CDR3 is CASSRTGGFGYTF. CDR3 DNA: TGTGCCAGCAGTAGGACAGGGGGCTTCGGCTACACCTTC.

V is TRBV3-1 (or the pseudogene TRBV3-2) and J is TRBJ2-3; 14 bases are a match to TRBD2. Trimming removed 1 base from V and 2 bases from J; junction bases left unmatched: 5. This CDR3 spans 18 amino acids. The germline CDR1 and CDR2 sequences are LGHDT and YNNKEL (reference sequence). The CDR3 sequence is CASSQARTSGGYTDTQYF. The CDR3 DNA sequence: TGTGCCAGCAGCCAAGCCCGGACTAGCGGGGGGTACACAGATACGCAGTATTTT.

The CDR3 protein is CASSLDRAYTEAFF. The CDR3 DNA reads as TGTGCCAGCAGCTTGGACAGGGCTTACACTGAAGCTTTCTTT. This chain uses TRBV5-6 with TRBJ1-1; D is possibly TRBD1 (6 bases). V was cut by 0 bases and J by 3 bases, with 9 bases left in between. This CDR3 region has 14 residues. Germline V gives CDR1 SGHDT, CDR2 YYEEEE.

This CDR3 reads CASSHTLDFYEQYF. Written as DNA, the CDR3 is TGTGCCAGCAGTCATACTCTCGACTTCTACGAGCAGTACTTC. This chain links TRBV6-2 or TRBV6-3 with TRBJ2-7; no clear D gene. Germline CDR1 MNHEY, CDR2 SVGEGT. Trimming removed 5 bases from V and 3 bases from J, with 14 bases in between. This CDR3 is built from 14 residues.

J is TRBJ2-7 and V is TRBV18; 8 nucleotides align to TRBD1. V lost 4 bases and J lost 7; bases outside the gene matches: 12. Germline V gene data show CDR1 as KGHSH and CDR2 as LQKENI. CDR3 size: 15 residues. CDR3 in amino acids: CASSLETTGVGEQYF. The CDR3, as DNA: TGTGCCAGCTCACTTGAGACGACAGGGGTAGGGGAGCAGTACTTC.

This chain joins TRBV6-5 and TRBJ2-2; a weak D match, TRBD2 (5 bases). Germline V gives CDR1 MNHEY, CDR2 SVGAGI. The V end was cut by 7 bases, the J end by 4 bases, with 13 bases between. This CDR3 spans 14 amino acids. The CDR3 loop reads CASTSDWSTGELFF. CDR3 sequence (DNA): TGTGCCAGCACGTCGGACTGGTCCACCGGGGAGCTGTTTTTT.

This clone was seen a handful of times. V usage is TRBV7-9 and J usage is TRBJ1-1; D is unclear. V lost 5 bases to trimming and J lost 6 bases, with 10 bases between them. CDR1 and CDR2 from the germline V gene are SEHNR and FQNEAQ (reference sequence). CDR3 length: 12 amino acids. The CDR3 loop reads CASSGDNPEAFF. The CDR3 coding sequence is TGTGCCAGCAGCGGCGACAATCCTGAAGCTTTCTTT.

This clone was recorded once. The chain employs TRBV7-6 and TRBJ2-2; 8 positions agree with TRBD1. The germline V gene has CDR1 SGHVS and CDR2 FNYEAQ. Losses at the gene ends were 7 bases for V and 0 bases for J; bases not matched to a gene: 10. The CDR3 totals 17 residues. The CDR3 loop reads CASNPGTGYANTGELFF. CDR3 sequence (DNA): TGTGCCAGCAACCCCGGGACAGGCTATGCGAACACCGGGGAGCTGTTTTTT.

The table lists this clone with a few counts. The V call is TRBV28, the J call TRBJ1-4; D gene unclear. Germline-derived CDR1 and CDR2 are MDHEN and SYDVKM. The CDR3 is 12 residues long. Between the trimmed V and J ends, which lost 3 bases and 7 bases, there was a span of 6 bases. CDR3 bases: TGTGCCAGCAGTTTTGTCAGTGAAAAACTGTTTTTT. It yields the protein CASSFVSEKLFF.

This rearrangement joins TRBV6-5 to TRBJ1-2; D remains unclear. Trimming removed 6 bases at V and 5 bases at J, with 16 bases between. CDR1 is MNHEY and CDR2 is SVGAGI in the germline V gene. The CDR3 totals 14 residues. CDR3 region: CASSPGSALYGYTF. CDR3 bases: TGTGCCAGCAGCCCCGGGTCGGCGCTATATGGCTACACCTTC.

The chain has TRBV10-1 and TRBJ2-3, with D hard to call. The CDR3 totals 15 residues. Germline CDR1 WNHNN, CDR2 SYGVQD (reference sequence). Trimming took 0 bases from V and 0 from J, leaving 7 bases between them. CDR3 sequence reads: CASSESQSSTDTQYF. The CDR3 DNA reads as TGCGCCAGCAGTGAGTCACAGTCTAGCACAGATACGCAGTATTTT.

The gene calls are TRBV28 and TRBJ1-1; D uncertain. The V gene's germline CDR1 is MDHEN and CDR2 SYDVKM. The CDR3 has 12 residues. V lost 10 bases to trimming and J lost 4 bases, with 13 bases between them. The CDR3 nucleotides are TGTGCCACCAAAAGAGTCTCCACTGAAGCTTTCTTT. Amino acid sequence: CATKRVSTEAFF.

The chain is built from TRBV12-5 and TRBJ1-1; D is undetermined. V dropped 1 base and J dropped 4 bases, with 7 bases sitting between them. Germline CDR1 reads LGHNT; CDR2 reads FRNRAP. There are 13 residues in the CDR3. The CDR3 DNA reads TGTGCTAGTGGTTTGGAGGGAGGCACTGAAGCTTTCTTT. It is translated as CASGLEGGTEAFF.

About this clone itself: At one of its ends the junction is not consistent with the germline gene, which may arise from a read error. The chain has TRBV7-7 and TRBJ1-1; D gene ambiguous. CDR3 size: 13 residues. Germline V gene data show CDR1 as SSHAT and CDR2 as FNYEAQ (reference sequence). DNA for the CDR3: TGTGCTAGCAGCTTACAGCCAGGCACTGAAGCTTTCTTT. Translating it yields CASSLQPGTEAFF.

The chain is built from TRBV19 and TRBJ2-1; 7 bases line up with TRBD2. CDR1 LNHDA and CDR2 SQIVND come from the germline V gene (reference sequence). V dropped 7 bases and J dropped 5; count of bases not matched to a gene: 11. The CDR3 has 15 amino acids. CDR3 sequence: CASTHGGGRDNEQFF. The CDR3, as DNA: TGTGCCAGTACCCATGGGGGGGGGAGAGACAATGAGCAGTTCTTC.

The chain has TRBV6-5 and TRBJ1-5; possibly TRBD1 for D (6 bases). V dropped 10 bases and J dropped 2 bases, with 15 bases sitting between them. Germline V lookup: CDR1 MNHEY, CDR2 SVGAGI. The CDR3 is 14 amino acids. For the CDR3, the DNA is TGTGCCACTCAGCAGGGGTGGGGCAATCAGCCCCAGCATTTT. Translated, it gives CATQQGWGNQPQHF.

This CDR3 is CATSATGAVTEAFF. The DNA of the CDR3 is TGTGCCACCAGTGCAACAGGGGCGGTCACTGAAGCTTTCTTT. V gene TRBV24-1 combines with J gene TRBJ1-1; TRBD1 matches at 7 bases. CDR1 and CDR2 (germline): KGHDR, SFDVKD. CDR3 size: 14 residues. Trimming took 5 bases from V and 4 from J; bases not matched to a gene: 6.

The rearrangement joins TRBV5-1 to TRBJ2-1, with D tentatively TRBD2 (6 bases). Germline lookup yields CDR1 SGHRS and CDR2 YFSETQ. The V gene lost 5 bases and the J gene lost 0 bases, with 9 bases spanning the gap. This CDR3 spans 14 amino acids. The CDR3 protein is CASSWGVSYNEQFF. Written as DNA, the CDR3 is TGCGCCAGCAGTTGGGGGGTCTCCTACAATGAGCAGTTCTTC. The complete variable domain, with remaining parts taken from reference TRBV5-1 and TRBJ2-1, reads KAGVTQTPRYLIKTRGQQVTLSCSPISGHRSVSWYQQTPGQGLQFLFEYFSETQRNKGNFPGRFSGRQFSNSRSEMNVSTLELGDSALYLCASSWGVSYNEQFFGPGTRLTVL.

The V gene is TRBV6-4, the J gene TRBJ1-6; D gene uncertain. Per the germline V gene, CDR1 is MRHNA and CDR2 is SNTAGT. The V gene lost 2 bases and the J gene lost 1 base, with 6 bases spanning the gap. The CDR3 sequence is 15 residues long. CDR3 sequence: CASSDGSSYNSPLHF. Here the CDR3 DNA reads TGTGCCAGCAGTGACGGCAGTTCCTATAATTCACCCCTCCACTTT.

In the case of this clone: At one end, the junction sequence differs from germline, possibly due to a read error. The chain couples TRBV5-1 to TRBJ2-3; D may be TRBD1 (6 bases). The germline V gene has CDR1 SGHRS and CDR2 YFSETQ. The CDR3 is 13 amino acids. CDR3 DNA: TGCGCCAGCAGCTTGGAAGGGGGTCAGGCAAAGGATTTT. Its protein product is CASSLEGGQAKDF.

This chain connects TRBV21-1 to TRBJ1-2; the table's D call, TRBD1, has no DNA check behind it. TRBV21-1 is a recognized pseudogene. This CDR3 has 14 amino acids. The CDR3 loop is CASLETGFDYGYTF. In DNA, the CDR3 is TGTGCCAGTCTAGAGACAGGGTTTGACTATGGCTACACCTTC.

The chain couples TRBV19 to TRBJ2-3; 12 nucleotides line up with TRBD2. The CDR3 runs to 18 residues. Germline V lookup: CDR1 LNHDA, CDR2 SQIVND (reference sequence). V was pared by 3 bases and J by 2 bases, with 9 bases of the junction left unmatched. CDR3 sequence (DNA): TGTGCCAGTAGTATCGGGCTAGCGGGGGGGCGCGACACAGATACGCAGTATTTT. Translated, it gives CASSIGLAGGRDTDTQYF.

The chain carries TRBV7-8 and TRBJ2-7; 7 bases fit TRBD2. The junction had 3 bases not matched to a gene; V was cut back by 2 bases and J by 2 bases. The CDR3 consists of 14 residues. Germline values: CDR1 SGHVS, CDR2 FQNEAQ. The CDR3 loop reads CASSLREGAYEQYF. Written as DNA, the CDR3 is TGTGCCAGCAGCTTAAGGGAGGGAGCCTACGAGCAGTACTTC.

V gene TRBV5-1 combines with J gene TRBJ1-6, with D unresolved. Trimming took off 1 base at V and 4 bases at J, with 6 bases between the two ends. The CDR3 runs to 14 residues. CDR1 and CDR2 from the germline V gene are SGHRS and YFSETQ. CDR3 nucleotides: TGCGCCAGCAGCTTGATTCTGTATAATTCACCCCTCCACTTT. Translated: CASSLILYNSPLHF.

On this clone itself: The sample has other DNA sequences that encode this CDR3 too. This sequence joins TRBV6-4 and TRBJ1-1, with a tentative D call TRBD1 (6 bases). Trimming cost V 4 bases and J 5 bases, with 11 bases left between them. The germline gives CDR1 MRHNA, CDR2 SNTAGT. The CDR3 is 13 amino acids. The CDR3 nucleotides read TGTGCCAGCAGTGCAGGGGCGCGTACTGAAGCTTTCTTT. It codes for CASSAGARTEAFF.

The chain employs TRBV19 and TRBJ2-7; 8 bases fit TRBD1. The CDR3 loop spans 15 amino acids. CDR1 LNHDA and CDR2 SQIVND come from the germline V gene (reference sequence). The junction had 12 bases not matched to a gene; V was cut back by 6 bases and J by 5 bases. Written as DNA, the CDR3 is TGTGCCAGTAGCCCCGGGGGACAGGAGTGGAACGAGCAGTACTTC. As protein: CASSPGGQEWNEQYF. Based on the CDR3 plus reference TRBV19 and TRBJ2-7, the full variable domain is DGGITQSPKYLFRKEGQNVTLSCEQNLNHDAMYWYRQDPGQGLRLIYYSQIVNDFQKGDIAEGYSVSREKKESFPLTVTSAQKNPTAFYLCASSPGGQEWNEQYFGPGTRLTVT.